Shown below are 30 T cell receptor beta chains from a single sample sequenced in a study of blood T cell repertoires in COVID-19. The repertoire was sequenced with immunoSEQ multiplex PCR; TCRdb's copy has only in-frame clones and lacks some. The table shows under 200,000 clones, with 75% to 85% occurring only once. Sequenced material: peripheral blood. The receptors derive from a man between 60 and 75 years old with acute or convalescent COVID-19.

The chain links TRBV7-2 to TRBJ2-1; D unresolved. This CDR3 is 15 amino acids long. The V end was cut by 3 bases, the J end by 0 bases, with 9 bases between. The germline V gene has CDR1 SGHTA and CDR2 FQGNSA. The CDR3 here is CASSLGPSSYNEQFF. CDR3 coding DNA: TGTGCCAGCAGCTTGGGTCCTAGCTCCTACAATGAGCAGTTCTTC.

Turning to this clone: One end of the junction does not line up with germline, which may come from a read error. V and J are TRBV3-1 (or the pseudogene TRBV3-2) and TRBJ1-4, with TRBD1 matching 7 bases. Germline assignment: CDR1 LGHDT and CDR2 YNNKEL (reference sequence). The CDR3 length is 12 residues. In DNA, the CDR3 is TGTGCCAGCAGCCAATATAGGACAGGAGTTGCTTTT. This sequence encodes CASSQYRTGVAF.

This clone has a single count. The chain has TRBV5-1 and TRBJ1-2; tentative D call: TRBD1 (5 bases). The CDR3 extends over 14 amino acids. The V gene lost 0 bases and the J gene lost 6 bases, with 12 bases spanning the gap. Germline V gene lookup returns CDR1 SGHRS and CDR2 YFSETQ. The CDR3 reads CASSLGGARDGYTF. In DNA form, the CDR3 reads TGCGCCAGCAGCTTGGGTGGGGCTCGGGATGGCTACACCTTC.

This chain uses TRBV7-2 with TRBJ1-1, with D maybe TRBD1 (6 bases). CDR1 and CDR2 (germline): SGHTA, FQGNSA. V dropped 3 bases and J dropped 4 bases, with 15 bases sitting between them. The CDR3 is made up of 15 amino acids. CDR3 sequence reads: CASSFSARGGTEAFF. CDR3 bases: TGTGCCAGCAGCTTTTCTGCCAGGGGTGGCACTGAAGCTTTCTTT.

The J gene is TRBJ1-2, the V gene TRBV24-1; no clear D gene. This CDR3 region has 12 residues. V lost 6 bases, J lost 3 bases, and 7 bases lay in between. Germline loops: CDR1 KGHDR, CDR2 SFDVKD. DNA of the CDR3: TGTGCCACCAGTCGGTCTGACTATGGCTACACCTTC. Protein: CATSRSDYGYTF.

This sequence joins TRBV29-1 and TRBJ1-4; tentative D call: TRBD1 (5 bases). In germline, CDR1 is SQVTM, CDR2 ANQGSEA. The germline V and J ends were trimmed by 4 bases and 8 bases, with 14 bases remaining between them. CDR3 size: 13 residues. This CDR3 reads CSVAPRRGEKLFF. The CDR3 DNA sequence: TGCAGCGTTGCACCACGCCGGGGGGAAAAACTGTTTTTT. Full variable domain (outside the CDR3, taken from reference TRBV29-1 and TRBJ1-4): SAVISQKPSRDICQRGTSLTIQCQVDSQVTMMFWYRQQPGQSLTLIATANQGSEATYESGFVIDKFPISRPNLTFSTLTVSNMSPEDSSIYLCSVAPRRGEKLFFGSGTQLSVL.

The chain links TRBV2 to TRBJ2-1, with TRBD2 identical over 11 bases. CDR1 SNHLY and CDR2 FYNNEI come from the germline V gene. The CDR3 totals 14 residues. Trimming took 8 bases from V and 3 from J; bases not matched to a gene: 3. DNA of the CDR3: TGTGCCAGCGGGGGGACTAGCGGCTACAATGAGCAGTTCTTC. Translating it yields CASGGTSGYNEQFF. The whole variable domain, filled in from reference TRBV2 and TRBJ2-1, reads EPEVTQTPSHQVTQMGQEVILRCVPISNHLYFYWYRQILGQKVEFLVSFYNNEISEKSEIFDDQFSVERPDGSNFTLKIRSTKLEDSAMYFCASGGTSGYNEQFFGPGTRLTVL.

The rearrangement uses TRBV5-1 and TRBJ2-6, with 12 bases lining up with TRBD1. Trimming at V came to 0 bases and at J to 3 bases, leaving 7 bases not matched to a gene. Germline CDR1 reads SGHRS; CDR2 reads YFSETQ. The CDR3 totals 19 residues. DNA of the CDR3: TGCGCCAGCAGCTTGGTCCCGGGACAGGGGGCAATTGGGGCCAACGTCCTGACTTTC. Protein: CASSLVPGQGAIGANVLTF. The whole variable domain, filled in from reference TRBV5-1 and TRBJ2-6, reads KAGVTQTPRYLIKTRGQQVTLSCSPISGHRSVSWYQQTPGQGLQFLFEYFSETQRNKGNFPGRFSGRQFSNSRSEMNVSTLELGDSALYLCASSLVPGQGAIGANVLTFGAGSRLTVL.

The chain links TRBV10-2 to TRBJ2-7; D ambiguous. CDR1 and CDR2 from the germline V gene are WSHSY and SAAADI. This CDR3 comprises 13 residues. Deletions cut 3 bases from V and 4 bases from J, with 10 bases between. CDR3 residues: CASSDGLSYEQYF. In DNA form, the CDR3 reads TGCGCCAGCAGTGATGGGCTCTCTTACGAGCAGTACTTC.

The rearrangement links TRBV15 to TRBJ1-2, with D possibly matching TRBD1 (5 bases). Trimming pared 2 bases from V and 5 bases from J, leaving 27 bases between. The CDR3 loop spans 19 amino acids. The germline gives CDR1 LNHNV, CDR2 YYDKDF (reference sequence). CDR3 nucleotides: TGTGCCACCAGCAGATGGGCACAGGTATCGGGTTTGGAGGGATATGGCTACACCTTC. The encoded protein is CATSRWAQVSGLEGYGYTF. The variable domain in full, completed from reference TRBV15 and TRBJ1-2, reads DAMVIQNPRYQVTQFGKPVTLSCSQTLNHNVMYWYQQKSSQAPKLLFHYYDKDFNNEADTPDNFQSRRPNTSFCFLDIRSPGLGDTAMYLCATSRWAQVSGLEGYGYTFGSGTRLTVV.

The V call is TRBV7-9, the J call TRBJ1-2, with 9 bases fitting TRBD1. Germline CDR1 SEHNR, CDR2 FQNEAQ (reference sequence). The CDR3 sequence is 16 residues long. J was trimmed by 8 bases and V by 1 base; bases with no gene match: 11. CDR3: CASSLEVGDRARGYTF. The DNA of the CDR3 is TGTGCCAGCAGCTTAGAGGTTGGGGACAGGGCGAGAGGCTACACCTTC. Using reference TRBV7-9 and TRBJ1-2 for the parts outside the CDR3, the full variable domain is DTGVSQNPRHKITKRGQNVTFRCDPISEHNRLYWYRQTLGQGPEFLTYFQNEAQLEKSRLLSDRFSAERPKGSFSTLEIQRTEQGDSAMYLCASSLEVGDRARGYTFGSGTRLTVV.

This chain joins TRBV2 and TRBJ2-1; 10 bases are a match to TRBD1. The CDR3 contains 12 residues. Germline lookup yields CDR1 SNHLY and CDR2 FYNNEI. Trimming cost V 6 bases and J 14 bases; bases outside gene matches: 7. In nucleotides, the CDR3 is TGTGCCAGCAGGTTGGGACAGGGGATCGAGTTCTTC. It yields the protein CASRLGQGIEFF.

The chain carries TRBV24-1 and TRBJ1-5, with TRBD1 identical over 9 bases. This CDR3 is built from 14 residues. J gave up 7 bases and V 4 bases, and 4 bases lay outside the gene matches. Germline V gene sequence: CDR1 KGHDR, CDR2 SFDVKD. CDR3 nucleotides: TGTGCCACCAGTGAGGGACAGGGCTGGCAGCCCCAGCATTTT. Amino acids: CATSEGQGWQPQHF.

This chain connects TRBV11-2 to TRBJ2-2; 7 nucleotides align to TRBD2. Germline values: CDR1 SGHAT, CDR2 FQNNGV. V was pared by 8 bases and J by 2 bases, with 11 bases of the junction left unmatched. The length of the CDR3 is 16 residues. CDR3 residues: CASGRGGGGNTGELFF. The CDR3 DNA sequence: TGTGCCAGCGGCCGAGGTGGGGGGGGAAACACCGGGGAGCTGTTTTTT. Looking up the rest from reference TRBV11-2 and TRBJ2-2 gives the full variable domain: EAGVAQSPRYKIIEKRQSVAFWCNPISGHATLYWYQQILGQGPKLLIQFQNNGVVDDSQLPKDRFSAERLKGVDSTLKIQPAKLEDSAVYLCASGRGGGGNTGELFFGEGSRLTVL.

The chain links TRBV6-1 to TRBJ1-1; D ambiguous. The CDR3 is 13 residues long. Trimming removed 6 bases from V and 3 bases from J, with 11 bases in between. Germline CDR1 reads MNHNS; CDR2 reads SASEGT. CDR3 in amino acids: CASRASEDTEAFF. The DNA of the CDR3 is TGTGCCAGCAGGGCTAGTGAGGACACTGAAGCTTTCTTT.

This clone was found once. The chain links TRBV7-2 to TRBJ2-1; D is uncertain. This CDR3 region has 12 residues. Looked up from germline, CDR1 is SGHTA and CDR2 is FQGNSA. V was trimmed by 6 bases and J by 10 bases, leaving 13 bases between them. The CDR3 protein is CASSLLLREQFF. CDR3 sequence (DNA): TGTGCCAGCAGTCTGCTTCTGCGAGAGCAGTTCTTC.

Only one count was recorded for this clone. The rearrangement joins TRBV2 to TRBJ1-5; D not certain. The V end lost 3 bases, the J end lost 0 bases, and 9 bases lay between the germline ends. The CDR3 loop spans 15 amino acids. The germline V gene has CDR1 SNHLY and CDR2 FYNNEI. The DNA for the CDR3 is TGTGCCAGCAGTGACTCAGATTATAGCAATCAGCCCCAGCATTTT. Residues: CASSDSDYSNQPQHF.

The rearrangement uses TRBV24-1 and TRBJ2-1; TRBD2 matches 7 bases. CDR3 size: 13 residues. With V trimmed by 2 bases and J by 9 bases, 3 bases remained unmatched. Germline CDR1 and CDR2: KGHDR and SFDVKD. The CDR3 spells CATSDSSSGEQFF. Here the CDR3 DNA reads TGTGCCACCAGTGATTCTTCTAGCGGTGAGCAGTTCTTC.

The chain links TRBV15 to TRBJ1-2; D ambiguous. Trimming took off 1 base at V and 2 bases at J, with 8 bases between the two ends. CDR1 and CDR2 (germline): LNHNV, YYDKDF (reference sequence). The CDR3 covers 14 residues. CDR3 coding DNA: TGTGCCACCAGCAGAGGGCTACAGAACTATGGCTACACCTTC. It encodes CATSRGLQNYGYTF.

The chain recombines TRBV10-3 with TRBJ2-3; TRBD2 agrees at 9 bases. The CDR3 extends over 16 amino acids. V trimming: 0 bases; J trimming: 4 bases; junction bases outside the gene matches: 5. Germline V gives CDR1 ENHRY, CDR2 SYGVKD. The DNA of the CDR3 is TGTGCCATCAGTGAGTCTGCTAGCGGGACTGCAGATACGCAGTATTTT. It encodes CAISESASGTADTQYF.

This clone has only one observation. CDR3 protein: CASSLGGGHNQPQHF. The CDR3 coding sequence is TGTGCCAGCAGCTTAGGTGGCGGGCATAATCAGCCCCAGCATTTT. The chain uses TRBV7-8 and TRBJ1-5; unclear D gene. Germline CDR1 and CDR2: SGHVS and FQNEAQ. V was cut by 1 base and J by 4 bases, with 11 bases left in between. The CDR3 is 15 amino acids. The full variable domain, completed using reference TRBV7-8 and TRBJ1-5, is GAGVSQSPRYKVAKRGQDVALRCDPISGHVSLFWYQQALGQGPEFLTYFQNEAQLDKSGLPSDRFFAERPEGSVSTLKIQRTQQEDSAVYLCASSLGGGHNQPQHFGDGTRLSIL.

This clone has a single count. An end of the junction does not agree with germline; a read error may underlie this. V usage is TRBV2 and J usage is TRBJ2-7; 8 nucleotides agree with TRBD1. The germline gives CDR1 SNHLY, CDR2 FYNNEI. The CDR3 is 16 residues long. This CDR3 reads CASRGGRDRSSFEQYF. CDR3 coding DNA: TGTGCCAGCAGGGGGGGAAGGGACAGGTCTTCCTTCGAGCAGTACTTC.

The CDR3 DNA is TGCGCCAGCAGCCGGGAAGAGAGGGATAATTCACCCCTCCACTTT. Translation: CASSREERDNSPLHF. The chain uses TRBV4-3 and TRBJ1-6; D gene uncertain. The CDR3 totals 15 residues. Germline-derived CDR1 and CDR2 are LGHNA and YSLEER. The V end lost 4 bases, the J end lost 5 bases, and 12 bases lay between the germline ends.

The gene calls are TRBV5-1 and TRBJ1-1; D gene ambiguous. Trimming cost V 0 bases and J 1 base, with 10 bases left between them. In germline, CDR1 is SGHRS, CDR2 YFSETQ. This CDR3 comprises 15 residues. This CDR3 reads CASSLVAAPNTEAFF. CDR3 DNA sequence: TGCGCCAGCAGCTTGGTAGCAGCCCCGAACACTGAAGCTTTCTTT.

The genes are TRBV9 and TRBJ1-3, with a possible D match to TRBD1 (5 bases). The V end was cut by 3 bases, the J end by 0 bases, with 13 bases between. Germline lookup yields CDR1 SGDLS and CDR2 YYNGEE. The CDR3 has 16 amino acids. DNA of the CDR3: TGTGCCAGCAGCGCAGGGAAGGGATCCTCTGGAAACACCATATATTTT. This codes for CASSAGKGSSGNTIYF.

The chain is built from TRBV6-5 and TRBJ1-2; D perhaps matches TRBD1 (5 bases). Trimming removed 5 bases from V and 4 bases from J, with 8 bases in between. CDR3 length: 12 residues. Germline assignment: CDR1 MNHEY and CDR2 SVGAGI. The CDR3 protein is CASSQTAYGYTF. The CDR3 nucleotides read TGTGCCAGCAGTCAGACAGCCTATGGCTACACCTTC.

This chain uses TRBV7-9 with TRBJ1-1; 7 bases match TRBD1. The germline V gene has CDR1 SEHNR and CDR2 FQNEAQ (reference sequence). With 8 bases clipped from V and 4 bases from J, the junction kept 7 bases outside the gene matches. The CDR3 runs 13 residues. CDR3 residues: CASREGASTEAFF. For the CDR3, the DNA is TGTGCCAGCCGAGAGGGGGCGAGCACTGAAGCTTTCTTT.

CDR3 in DNA: TGTGCCAGCAGTCAACCAACAGGGATTGGAAACACCATATATTTT. Protein product: CASSQPTGIGNTIYF. The chain carries TRBV28 and TRBJ1-3, with a possible D match to TRBD1 (6 bases). This CDR3 region has 15 residues. Trimming shortened V by 5 bases and J by 3 bases, and 14 bases separated the two germline ends. Germline V CDR1 and CDR2: MDHEN, SYDVKM.

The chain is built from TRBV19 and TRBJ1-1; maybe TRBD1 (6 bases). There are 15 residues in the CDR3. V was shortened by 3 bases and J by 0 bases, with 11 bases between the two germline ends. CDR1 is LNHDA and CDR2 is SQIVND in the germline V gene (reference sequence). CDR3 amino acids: CASSIGQGLNTEAFF. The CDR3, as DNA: TGTGCCAGTAGTATTGGTCAGGGGCTGAACACTGAAGCTTTCTTT.

CDR3 loop: CASSEARGGSTDTQYF. CDR3 nucleotide sequence: TGTGCCAGCAGTGAAGCAAGGGGGGGGAGCACAGATACGCAGTATTTT. The chain carries TRBV6-1 and TRBJ2-3; weak D call: TRBD2 (7 bases). Trimming took off 0 bases at V and 0 bases at J, with 10 bases between the two ends. CDR1 is MNHNS and CDR2 is SASEGT in the germline V gene. The CDR3 runs 16 residues.